One sample yielded the 28 T cell receptor beta chains listed below, sequenced in a study of regulatory and conventional T cells in RAG deficiency. Some clones are missing from TCRdb's copy, which holds only in-frame ones; the method was immunoSEQ multiplex PCR. The sample carries some 30,000 clones, approximately 90% recorded once. These data were likewise used in another study, on regulatory T cells. Turning to that study: Primers: 52 TRBV forward and 13 TRBJ reverse.

Sequenced: CD8+ T cells sorted from blood. These receptors all stem from a human donor in good health.

Comment on this clone: The same CDR3 also results from other DNA sequences found in this sample. The rearrangement uses TRBV13 and TRBJ2-7; the D is unclear. The CDR3 extends over 12 amino acids. Germline V gene data show CDR1 as PRHDT and CDR2 as FYEKMQ (reference sequence). Trimming cost V 6 bases and J 3 bases, with 9 bases left between them. This chain's CDR3 is CASSLGVYEQYF. The CDR3 region has the DNA TGTGCCAGCAGTCTTGGGGTCTACGAGCAGTACTTC.

The chain links TRBV7-9 to TRBJ1-1, with a tentative D call TRBD1 (6 bases). The V end lost 7 bases, the J end lost 8 bases, and 20 bases lay between the germline ends. Germline V gives CDR1 SEHNR, CDR2 FQNEAQ (reference sequence). There are 14 residues in the CDR3. The CDR3 loop reads CASTRQANRMEAFF. The CDR3, as DNA: TGTGCCAGCACACGACAGGCCAACCGAATGGAAGCTTTCTTT.

The chain employs TRBV9 and TRBJ2-1; unclear D gene. Germline V gene data show CDR1 as SGDLS and CDR2 as YYNGEE. V lost 0 bases and J lost 1, with 8 bases in between. This CDR3 spans 15 amino acids. The CDR3 DNA sequence: TGTGCCAGCAGCGTAGTGGCCCTTTCCTACAATGAGCAGTTCTTC. Translated, it gives CASSVVALSYNEQFF. Full variable domain (rest looked up from reference TRBV9 and TRBJ2-1): DSGVTQTPKHLITATGQRVTLRCSPRSGDLSVYWYQQSLDQGLQFLIQYYNGEERAKGNILERFSAQQFPDLHSELNLSSLELGDSALYFCASSVVALSYNEQFFGPGTRLTVL.

This clone has just one count. The chain is built from TRBV20-1 and TRBJ1-3, with D unclear. The germline gives CDR1 DFQATT, CDR2 SNEGSKA (reference sequence). Trimming pared 5 bases from V and 0 bases from J, leaving 2 bases between. The CDR3 extends over 11 amino acids. This chain's CDR3 is CSALSGNTIYF. CDR3 bases: TGCAGTGCTCTCTCTGGAAACACCATATATTTT.

CDR3 coding DNA: TGTGCCAGCAGCTTAGTGGGACAGACGAACACTGAAGCTTTCTTT. It codes for CASSLVGQTNTEAFF. The gene calls are TRBV7-6 and TRBJ1-1; 7 bases align to TRBD1. There are 15 residues in the CDR3. J gave up 1 base and V 1 base, and 3 bases lay outside the gene matches. Germline V gives CDR1 SGHVS, CDR2 FNYEAQ. The entire variable domain, with the rest obtained from reference TRBV7-6 and TRBJ1-1, is as follows: GAGVSQSPRYKVTKRGQDVALRCDPISGHVSLYWYRQALGQGPEFLTYFNYEAQQDKSGLPNDRFSAERPEGSISTLTIQRTEQRDSAMYRCASSLVGQTNTEAFFGQGTRLTVV.

The chain combines TRBV2 with TRBJ1-5; D is possibly TRBD1 (5 bases). The CDR3 is made up of 14 amino acids. Trimming cost V 7 bases and J 3 bases, with 13 bases left between them. In germline, CDR1 is SNHLY, CDR2 FYNNEI. Written as DNA, the CDR3 is TGTGCCAGCACACGGGCCAGGGACAATCAGCCCCAGCATTTT. Protein sequence: CASTRARDNQPQHF.

The genes are TRBV28 and TRBJ2-2; D is ambiguous. The germline gives CDR1 MDHEN, CDR2 SYDVKM. V lost 5 bases to trimming and J lost 7 bases, with 17 bases between them. The CDR3 contains 15 residues. The CDR3 bases are TGTGCCAGCAGTCGCCCCACTTTGTTCTTCGGGGAGCTGTTTTTT. Translated, it gives CASSRPTLFFGELFF.

This clone was seen only a few times. V is TRBV7-2 and J is TRBJ1-6, with 7 nucleotides matching TRBD1. With 5 bases clipped from V and 9 bases from J, the junction kept 7 bases outside the gene matches. Germline CDR1 SGHTA, CDR2 FQGNSA. The CDR3 totals 14 residues. The DNA for the CDR3 is TGTGCCAGCAGCGGGCAGACAGGGATTTCACCCCTCCACTTT. Its translation: CASSGQTGISPLHF.

This chain connects TRBV6-5 to TRBJ1-3, with D maybe TRBD1 (6 bases). The CDR3 is 15 amino acids. Deletions cut 6 bases from V and 4 bases from J, with 16 bases between. Germline values: CDR1 MNHEY, CDR2 SVGAGI. In DNA form, the CDR3 reads TGTGCCAGCAGCCCCGGGACACTGATGGGAAACACCATATATTTT. It yields the protein CASSPGTLMGNTIYF.

V is TRBV6-6 and J is TRBJ1-2; D ambiguous. Trimming stripped 6 bases from V and 5 bases from J, with 10 bases between. The CDR3 is 12 residues long. Germline V gives CDR1 MNHNY, CDR2 SVGAGI (reference sequence). This CDR3 is CASRQPPYGYTF. CDR3 DNA: TGTGCCAGCAGACAGCCACCTTATGGCTACACCTTC.

The V gene is TRBV19, the J gene TRBJ2-3, with TRBD2 identical over 7 bases. This CDR3 region has 15 residues. CDR1 LNHDA and CDR2 SQIVND come from the germline V gene (reference sequence). The V and J ends lost 5 bases and 2 bases, in that order; junction bases with no gene match: 7. The CDR3 coding sequence is TGTGCCAGTAGTGAAGGGGACTACTACACAGATACGCAGTATTTT. It is translated as CASSEGDYYTDTQYF.

J is TRBJ2-5 and V is TRBV10-3; D is unclear. The CDR3 is 13 amino acids. Germline lookup yields CDR1 ENHRY and CDR2 SYGVKD. V lost 3 bases, J lost 3 bases, and 8 bases lay in between. For the CDR3, the DNA is TGTGCCATCAGTGAACGTTTGGAAGAGACCCAGTACTTC. Translated: CAISERLEETQYF.

The chain uses TRBV30 and TRBJ1-5; D gene uncertain. The germline V and J ends were trimmed by 0 bases and 3 bases, with 12 bases remaining between them. This CDR3 comprises 15 residues. Germline CDR1 is GTSNPN and CDR2 is SVGIG (reference sequence). The CDR3 reads CAWSVQGQHNQPQHF. The CDR3 region has the DNA TGTGCCTGGAGTGTACAAGGGCAGCACAATCAGCCCCAGCATTTT. Full variable domain (outside the CDR3, taken from reference TRBV30 and TRBJ1-5): SQTIHQWPATLVQPVGSPLSLECTVEGTSNPNLYWYRQAAGRGLQLLFYSVGIGQISSEVPQNLSASRPQDRQFILSSKKLLLSDSGFYLCAWSVQGQHNQPQHFGDGTRLSIL.

Remarks on this clone: At one end the junction does not follow the germline gene, possibly because of a read error. The J gene is TRBJ2-1, the V gene TRBV7-7; D unclear. The CDR3 is 15 residues long. Germline-derived CDR1 and CDR2 are SSHAT and FNYEAQ (reference sequence). The CDR3 loop is CASSPESTPYNEQFF. CDR3 coding DNA: TGTGCTAGCAGCCCCGAATCTACCCCCTACAATGAGCAGTTCTTC. Drawing the rest from reference TRBV7-7 and TRBJ2-1, the complete variable domain is GAGVSQSPRYKVTKRGQDVTLRCDPISSHATLYWYQQALGQGPEFLTYFNYEAQPDKSGLPSDRFSAERPEGSISTLTIQRTEQRDSAMYRCASSPESTPYNEQFFGPGTRLTVL.

V usage is TRBV18 and J usage is TRBJ1-5; D gene ambiguous. V was shortened by 3 bases and J by 4 bases, with 7 bases between the two germline ends. CDR3 length: 13 amino acids. The V gene's germline CDR1 is KGHSH and CDR2 LQKENI. This CDR3 reads CASSPATNQPQHF. The CDR3 coding sequence is TGTGCCAGCTCACCGGCTACTAATCAGCCCCAGCATTTT.

The rearrangement links TRBV5-1 to TRBJ2-7, with 8 bases fitting TRBD2. In germline, CDR1 is SGHRS, CDR2 YFSETQ. This CDR3 is built from 14 residues. The V and J ends lost 9 bases and 6 bases, in that order; junction bases with no gene match: 14. The CDR3 spells CATNDGAGGREQYF. CDR3 sequence (DNA): TGCGCCACCAACGACGGGGCGGGAGGACGCGAGCAGTACTTC.

The chain is built from TRBV11-2 and TRBJ2-1, with TRBD1 as a possible D gene (5 bases). CDR1 is SGHAT, CDR2 FQNNGV, per germline. There are 14 residues in the CDR3. V lost 3 bases and J lost 3, with 9 bases in between. The CDR3 DNA reads as TGTGCCAGCAGCTTCGCGACAGTCTACAATGAGCAGTTCTTC. Encoded protein: CASSFATVYNEQFF.

Details on this clone: Other DNA sequences of this sample code for an identical CDR3. This chain links TRBV6-5 with TRBJ1-1, with 7 bases that match TRBD1. Per germline, CDR1 MNHEY and CDR2 SVGAGI. Unmatched junction bases numbered 5, after V lost 6 bases and J lost 1 base. The CDR3 consists of 14 residues. This CDR3 reads CASSATGQNTEAFF. CDR3 DNA: TGTGCCAGCAGCGCGACAGGGCAGAACACTGAAGCTTTCTTT.

This sequence joins TRBV2 and TRBJ1-2; D uncertain. V lost 0 bases to trimming and J lost 4 bases, with 12 bases between them. The CDR3 has 15 amino acids. Per germline, CDR1 SNHLY and CDR2 FYNNEI. The DNA for the CDR3 is TGTGCCAGCAGTGAAGCGCTTCCTGGCCCCTATGGCTACACCTTC. Translating it yields CASSEALPGPYGYTF.

The chain is built from TRBV19 and TRBJ2-7; the D call may be TRBD1 or TRBD2 (5 bases each). CDR1 is LNHDA and CDR2 is SQIVND in the germline V gene (reference sequence). The CDR3 contains 15 residues. V was clipped by 4 bases and J by 5 bases, with 18 bases between them. CDR3 residues: CASSKLGLRDHEQYF. DNA for the CDR3: TGTGCCAGTAGTAAATTGGGGCTCAGGGACCACGAGCAGTACTTC.

The chain links TRBV10-3 to TRBJ1-3; no clear D gene. This CDR3 comprises 16 residues. V was clipped by 1 base and J by 0 bases, with 10 bases between them. CDR1 and CDR2 (germline): ENHRY, SYGVKD. CDR3 in amino acids: CAISELTRISGNTIYF. The CDR3 coding sequence is TGTGCCATCAGTGAGTTGACACGTATCTCTGGAAACACCATATATTTT.

The genes are TRBV29-1 and TRBJ1-3, with a tentative D call TRBD1 (6 bases). This CDR3 is built from 15 residues. Germline CDR1 and CDR2: SQVTM and ANQGSEA. Trimming cost V 6 bases and J 3 bases, with 18 bases left between them. The CDR3 spells CSVSMGGAGGNTIYF. As DNA, the CDR3 is TGCAGCGTCTCAATGGGGGGGGCTGGTGGAAACACCATATATTTT.

This clone is a singleton in its sample. J is TRBJ1-1 and V is TRBV2; 7 positions match TRBD1. CDR3 size: 12 residues. Per germline, CDR1 SNHLY and CDR2 FYNNEI. CDR3 sequence: CGEGAGSTEAFF. CDR3 sequence (DNA): TGTGGCGAGGGGGCGGGGAGCACTGAAGCTTTCTTT.

The chain carries TRBV27 and TRBJ1-6; 11 nucleotides agree with TRBD1. CDR1 and CDR2 from the germline V gene are MNHEY and SMNVEV (reference sequence). The CDR3 runs 18 residues. Trimming at V came to 5 bases and at J to 7 bases, leaving 13 bases not matched to a gene. The CDR3 coding sequence is TGTGCCAGCAGTGTTACTTCGGGGACAGGGGGTATCAATTCACCCCTCCACTTT. This sequence encodes CASSVTSGTGGINSPLHF.

The chain links TRBV5-1 to TRBJ2-7; D perhaps matches TRBD1 (6 bases). Germline V gene data show CDR1 as SGHRS and CDR2 as YFSETQ. The CDR3 has 13 amino acids. V was trimmed by 0 bases and J by 7 bases, leaving 11 bases between them. CDR3 protein: CASSLEGVWEQYF. The CDR3 coding sequence is TGCGCCAGCAGCTTGGAGGGGGTCTGGGAGCAGTACTTC.

The chain couples TRBV5-4 to TRBJ1-6, with D possibly being TRBD1 (6 bases). Per the germline V gene, CDR1 is SGHNT and CDR2 is YYREEE (reference sequence). V was pared by 0 bases and J by 5 bases, with 9 bases between. This CDR3 is 15 amino acids long. The CDR3 DNA follows: TGTGCCAGCAGCTTGGACAGGGCGAATAATTCACCCCTCCACTTT. Its protein is CASSLDRANNSPLHF.

V usage is TRBV9 and J usage is TRBJ2-3, with 9 bases identical to TRBD1. The trim removed 3 bases at V and 2 bases at J, leaving 4 bases unmatched. The CDR3 length is 15 residues. Germline V gene sequence: CDR1 SGDLS, CDR2 YYNGEE. CDR3 residues: CASSERTGDTDTQYF. In nucleotides, the CDR3 is TGTGCCAGCAGCGAGCGGACAGGGGACACAGATACGCAGTATTTT. Full variable domain (rest looked up from reference TRBV9 and TRBJ2-3): DSGVTQTPKHLITATGQRVTLRCSPRSGDLSVYWYQQSLDQGLQFLIQYYNGEERAKGNILERFSAQQFPDLHSELNLSSLELGDSALYFCASSERTGDTDTQYFGPGTRLTVL.

This clone appeared a single time. The V and J genes are TRBV6-1 and TRBJ1-4; maybe TRBD1 (5 bases). The CDR3 extends over 13 amino acids. Deletions cut 8 bases from V and 7 bases from J, with 14 bases between. Germline lookup yields CDR1 MNHNS and CDR2 SASEGT. The CDR3 DNA sequence: TGTGCCAGCCAGGGCCTTGGGGGTGAAAAACTGTTTTTT. It specifies CASQGLGGEKLFF.